A single sample gave rise to the 22 T cell receptor beta chains below, sequenced in a study of HIV-infected patients and healthy controls. The repertoire came from unfractionated whole blood and reflected all unsorted peripheral T cells. Reverse transcription used around 500 ng RNA and constant-region primers for alpha and beta. Using multiplexing indices, alpha and beta chain libraries were generated apart by chain-specific third strand synthesis. In TCRdb, the 5' RACE reads were re-called with MiXCR into one record per CDR3 protein. The table lists some 10,000 distinct CDR3 sequences, 7.3% of them singletons. The sequencing here drew on blood, taken before antiretroviral therapy. All receptors come from an adult with HIV infection.

At least ten counts were recorded for this clonotype. This rearrangement joins TRBV6-6 to TRBJ1-2; D gene unclear. From germline, CDR1 is MNHNY and CDR2 SVGAGI (reference sequence). V lost 2 bases, J lost 8 bases, and 15 bases lay in between. The CDR3 is 14 amino acids. CDR3 in amino acids: CASSYPAQASGYTF. The DNA of the CDR3 is TGTGCCAGCAGTTACCCTGCGCAGGCCTCAGGCTACACCTTC.

This clonotype showed up many times. The J gene is TRBJ2-7, the V gene TRBV10-3, with 8 bases lining up with TRBD2. CDR1 is ENHRY and CDR2 is SYGVKD in the germline V gene. The CDR3 contains 15 residues. V shed 10 bases, J shed 3 bases, and the junction held 14 bases outside the gene matches. The CDR3: CANTPHERGCYEQYF. The CDR3, as DNA: TGTGCCAACACCCCCCACGAGCGGGGGTGCTACGAGCAGTACTTC.

This clonotype came up many times. The chain has TRBV4-2 and TRBJ1-1; no definite D call. Trimming removed 4 bases at V and 1 base at J, with 19 bases between. This CDR3 region has 17 residues. The germline gives CDR1 LGHNA, CDR2 YNFKEQ. The CDR3 region is CASSLTSEQRANTEAFF. Written as DNA, the CDR3 is TGTGCCAGCAGCCTAACCTCGGAACAGAGAGCGAACACTGAAGCTTTCTTT.

In its sample, this clonotype was seen a few times. The genes are TRBV5-8 and TRBJ2-7, with D unclear. Deletions cut 1 base from V and 2 bases from J, with 13 bases between. This CDR3 has 15 residues. Germline V gives CDR1 SGHTS, CDR2 YDEGEE. CDR3: CASSLFGGLAYEQYF. The CDR3 DNA reads as TGTGCCAGCAGCTTGTTTGGTGGTCTCGCCTACGAGCAGTACTTC.

Judged by abundance, this clonotype is medium-sized. This sequence joins TRBV11-2 and TRBJ2-3, with a tentative D call TRBD2 (7 bases). V was clipped by 2 bases and J by 6 bases, with 24 bases between them. The length of the CDR3 is 18 residues. Germline assignment: CDR1 SGHAT and CDR2 FQNNGV. The CDR3 nucleotides read TGTGCCAGCAGCTTATATCCTTTTGGGGGGGCCGCGTTGGATACGCAGTATTTT. As protein: CASSLYPFGGAALDTQYF.

This clonotype was recorded a few times. One end of the junction fails to match germline, which may point to a read error. V usage is TRBV5-1 and J usage is TRBJ2-1, with D unclear. CDR3 length: 14 residues. The germline gives CDR1 SGHRS, CDR2 YFSETQ. CDR3 sequence reads: CASTLWQAYNEQFF. CDR3 sequence (DNA): TGCGCCAGCACCTTGTGGCAGGCCTACAATGAGCAGTTCTTC.

In this sample, this clonotype turned up many times. The chain is built from TRBV12-3 or TRBV12-4 and TRBJ1-3; no clear D gene. V lost 2 bases and J lost 0, with 8 bases in between. CDR3 size: 15 residues. Written as DNA, the CDR3 is TGTGCCAGCAGTTTACGCCCGAGCTCTGGAAACACCATATATTTT. Translated, it gives CASSLRPSSGNTIYF.

This clonotype was seen repeatedly, ten times or more. This rearrangement joins TRBV20-1 to TRBJ1-2, with a weak D call TRBD1 (5 bases). Germline assignment: CDR1 DFQATT and CDR2 SNEGSKA (reference sequence). This CDR3 has 13 amino acids. V was pared by 0 bases and J by 8 bases, with 13 bases between. CDR3 amino acids: CSARDRRVSGYTF. DNA of the CDR3: TGCAGTGCTAGAGATCGCAGGGTTAGCGGCTACACCTTC.

This clonotype was recorded many times. The chain has TRBV27 and TRBJ2-2, with TRBD2 matching over 7 bases. Trimming removed 5 bases from V and 4 bases from J; junction bases left unmatched: 7. The CDR3 consists of 15 residues. In germline, CDR1 is MNHEY, CDR2 SMNVEV (reference sequence). The CDR3: CASSAPSGSTGELFF. CDR3 coding DNA: TGTGCCAGCAGTGCCCCTAGCGGCTCCACCGGGGAGCTGTTTTTT.

The V gene is TRBV15, the J gene TRBJ1-2; TRBD1 might be the D (5 bases). The germline gives CDR1 LNHNV, CDR2 YYDKDF (reference sequence). Between the trimmed V and J ends, which lost 2 bases and 4 bases, there was a span of 11 bases. The CDR3 runs to 14 residues. The CDR3 spells CATSRRQSSYGYTF. The CDR3 DNA follows: TGTGCCACCAGCAGACGACAGAGCTCCTATGGCTACACCTTC. Filled out from reference TRBV15 and TRBJ1-2, the complete variable domain reads DAMVIQNPRYQVTQFGKPVTLSCSQTLNHNVMYWYQQKSSQAPKLLFHYYDKDFNNEADTPDNFQSRRPNTSFCFLDIRSPGLGDTAMYLCATSRRQSSYGYTFGSGTRLTVV.

This clonotype was seen repeatedly, ten times or more. The V call is TRBV6-5, the J call TRBJ2-2; 8 positions agree with TRBD1. The length of the CDR3 is 18 residues. CDR1 and CDR2 (germline): MNHEY, SVGAGI. Trimming removed 1 base from V and 3 bases from J; junction bases left unmatched: 10. The CDR3 loop is CASSYFFGTTGDTGELFF. DNA of the CDR3: TGTGCCAGCAGTTACTTTTTTGGAACGACAGGGGACACCGGGGAGCTGTTTTTT.

This clonotype appeared many times. The chain employs TRBV5-4 and TRBJ2-3; the D gene is possibly TRBD2 (6 bases). This CDR3 is built from 16 residues. V was trimmed by 4 bases and J by 1 base, leaving 16 bases between them. Germline V CDR1 and CDR2: SGHNT, YYREEE (reference sequence). The CDR3 spells CASSTALASRTDTQYF. The CDR3 DNA is TGTGCCAGCAGCACCGCCCTAGCGAGCCGCACAGATACGCAGTATTTT.

This clonotype was observed a few times. V usage is TRBV12-3 or TRBV12-4 and J usage is TRBJ2-5, with 8 bases fitting TRBD2. The CDR3 totals 15 residues. The ends lost 4 bases at V and 5 bases at J; junction bases unmatched: 9. CDR3 DNA sequence: TGTGCCAGCAGTTCTCCGGGGCGGGGGGTGGAGACCCAGTACTTC. It codes for CASSSPGRGVETQYF.

There are a few counts of this clonotype. The chain carries TRBV25-1 and TRBJ1-1; D unclear. The length of the CDR3 is 12 residues. Between the trimmed V and J ends, which lost 6 bases and 0 bases, there was a span of 5 bases. Germline values: CDR1 MGHDK, CDR2 SYGVNS. CDR3 in DNA: TGTGCCAGCAGGTTAATGAACACTGAAGCTTTCTTT. It encodes CASRLMNTEAFF.

The chain combines TRBV6-2 or TRBV6-3 with TRBJ2-7; 7 nucleotides match TRBD1. The CDR3 totals 13 residues. After removal of 5 bases from V and 6 bases from J, the junction contained 7 bases not matched to a gene. Germline assignment: CDR1 MNHEY and CDR2 SVGEGT. The CDR3 reads CASSNRGSTEQYF. For the CDR3, the DNA is TGTGCCAGCAGTAACAGGGGATCTACCGAGCAGTACTTC.

This clonotype appeared a few times. This rearrangement joins TRBV20-1 to TRBJ1-2, with D unresolved. This CDR3 is built from 14 residues. V was clipped by 1 base and J by 2 bases, with 11 bases between them. Germline values: CDR1 DFQATT, CDR2 SNEGSKA (reference sequence). CDR3 in DNA: TGCAGTGCTAGAGGGGTTTCAGAAAACTATGGCTACACCTTC. It is translated as CSARGVSENYGYTF.

At least ten counts were recorded for this clonotype. The chain couples TRBV7-2 to TRBJ1-5, with a weak D call TRBD1 (6 bases). Germline V gene lookup returns CDR1 SGHTA and CDR2 FQGNSA. Trimming pared 6 bases from V and 6 bases from J, leaving 12 bases between. This CDR3 is built from 13 residues. The CDR3 coding sequence is TGTGCCAGCAGTCCGAGGGGGGTTCAGCCCCAGCATTTT. This translates into CASSPRGVQPQHF.

This clonotype came up many times. Here the CDR3 reads CASSETAMNSPLHF. CDR3 in DNA: TGTGCCAGCAGTGAGACAGCTATGAATTCACCCCTCCACTTT. The V call is TRBV6-1, the J call TRBJ1-6, with a tentative D call TRBD1 (5 bases). The germline CDR1 and CDR2 sequences are MNHNS and SASEGT. Deletions cut 3 bases from V and 7 bases from J, with 10 bases between. The CDR3 totals 14 residues.

J is TRBJ2-5 and V is TRBV10-2; 9 positions match TRBD1. CDR1 WSHSY and CDR2 SAAADI come from the germline V gene. Trimming cost V 6 bases and J 3 bases; bases outside gene matches: 2. The CDR3 has 13 amino acids. CDR3 DNA sequence: TGCGCCAGCAGGGACAGGGGTGAAGAGACCCAGTACTTC. Translating it yields CASRDRGEETQYF.

This clonotype was counted many times. The chain has TRBV12-3 or TRBV12-4 and TRBJ2-3; TRBD2 matches 7 bases. V lost 6 bases to trimming and J lost 1 base; unmatched junction nucleotides: 7. The CDR3 is 15 amino acids. DNA of the CDR3: TGTGCCAGCAGCTCTCTAGCGGACCGCACAGATACGCAGTATTTT. Protein: CASSSLADRTDTQYF.

This clonotype has at least ten counts. The V and J genes are TRBV6-6 and TRBJ2-1; D not resolved. The CDR3 has 16 amino acids. Germline loops: CDR1 MNHNY, CDR2 SVGAGI (reference sequence). V dropped 5 bases and J dropped 0 bases, with 14 bases sitting between them. CDR3 residues: CASSLSRPSSYNEQFF. The CDR3 DNA follows: TGTGCCAGCAGTCTAAGCCGCCCGAGCTCCTACAATGAGCAGTTCTTC.

This clonotype has ten or more counts. This sequence joins TRBV6-5 and TRBJ2-2, with 10 bases lining up with TRBD1. Germline V gives CDR1 MNHEY, CDR2 SVGAGI. V lost 4 bases and J lost 5; bases outside the gene matches: 4. CDR3 length: 15 residues. The CDR3 region has the DNA TGTGCCAGCAGTTCGGGGACAGGGGAGACCGGGGAGCTGTTTTTT. This codes for CASSSGTGETGELFF.